These T cell receptor beta chains were read from a single sample in a study of blood T cell repertoires in COVID-19. Data came from immunoSEQ multiplex PCR; TCRdb stores just in-frame clones and leaves some out. The repertoire holds around 150,000 clones, with roughly 82% as singletons. Material: peripheral blood. The receptor source for this set is a woman in her 50s in a cohort sampled during active or convalescent COVID-19. CDR3s include the opening cysteine and the closing phenylalanine or tryptophan. Each record gives: J gene, clone size, V gene, D gene, CDR3 DNA, CDR3 protein. A D gene is named only where the DNA matches it firmly. Clone size is given for some rows only: seen once, a few or many times, or a class if the clone is expanded.

TRBJ1-2 NA TRBV7-9 TRBD1 TGTGCCAGCAGCTTAGTGCGCGGCAGGGGGGACTATGGCTACACCTTC CASSLVRGRGDYGYTF
TRBJ1-2 NA TRBV18 NA TGTGCCAGCTCACCAGGGGAGTATGGCTACACCTTC CASSPGEYGYTF
TRBJ2-3 NA TRBV7-9 NA TGTGCCAGCAGCATTAGTATAAGCACAGATACGCAGTATTTT CASSISISTDTQYF
TRBJ1-6 NA TRBV19 TRBD1 TGTGCCAGTAGCATGGGACAGGCTACAAATTCACCCCTCCACTTT CASSMGQATNSPLHF
TRBJ1-3 NA TRBV6-5 TRBD1 TGTGCCAGCAGTAATGGACAGGCCCCTGGAAACACCATATATTTT CASSNGQAPGNTIYF
TRBJ1-1 NA TRBV27 TRBD1 TGTGCCAGCAGTTTGATACAGGGGGCGGAAGCTTTCTTT CASSLIQGAEAFF
TRBJ1-5 NA TRBV12-3/TRBV12-4 TRBD1 TGTGCCAGTTGGGACAGCGGCAATCAGCCCCAGCATTTT CASWDSGNQPQHF
TRBJ1-3 NA TRBV10-3 NA TGTGCCATCAGTGGTCGGACTTTGAGCTCTGGAAACACCATATATTTT CAISGRTLSSGNTIYF
TRBJ2-2 NA TRBV7-8 NA TGTGCCAGCAGCCCATCTCCCGGCACCGGGGAGCTGTTTTTT CASSPSPGTGELFF
TRBJ1-1 NA TRBV10-3 NA TGTGCCATCAGTGCAGGTATGGTCACTGAAGCTTTCTTT CAISAGMVTEAFF
TRBJ1-1 once TRBV11-2 TRBD1 TGTGCCAGCAGCTTAGCCGGACAGGGGAACGCTTTCTTT CASSLAGQGNAFF
TRBJ1-5 NA TRBV5-1 NA TGCGCCAGCAGCCAGGACGGACTTAGCAATCAGCCCCAGCATTTT CASSQDGLSNQPQHF
TRBJ1-2 once TRBV4-2 TRBD1 TGTGCCAGCAGCCAAAGGGACAGCGGCGGAGTGGGGACCTTC CASSQRDSGGVGTF
TRBJ2-5 NA TRBV7-7 TRBD1 TGTGCCAGCAGCTTAGCGGGCAGGGGGCAAGAGACCCAGTACTTC CASSLAGRGQETQYF
TRBJ2-5 NA TRBV18 NA TGTGCCAGCTCAATAACCGGGACTGAAGAGACCCAGTACTTC CASSITGTEETQYF
TRBJ2-7 NA TRBV19 NA TGTGCCAGTAATGATGAGCGGCTGGGAGAGCAGTACTTC CASNDERLGEQYF
TRBJ1-1 NA TRBV14 TRBD1 TGTGCCAGCAGCCGATGGACAGGGGTGAACACTGAAGCTTTCTTT CASSRWTGVNTEAFF
TRBJ1-6 once TRBV7-9 TRBD1 TGTGCCAGCAGCTTGGAGGGACAGGGGACCTATAATTCACCCCTCCACTTT CASSLEGQGTYNSPLHF
TRBJ1-6 NA TRBV5-6 NA TGTGCCAGCAGCTTGGCTTCAGGGTCAAATTCACCCCTCCACTTT CASSLASGSNSPLHF
TRBJ1-3 NA TRBV4-1 NA TGCGCCAGCGCAGTTGGAAACACCATATATTTT CASAVGNTIYF
TRBJ1-3 NA TRBV11-2 NA TGTGCCAGCAGCGCAGGTGGGGGGTCTGGAAACACCATATATTTT CASSAGGGSGNTIYF
TRBJ2-1 NA TRBV19 TRBD2 TGTGCCAGTAGGAGGCGGACTAGCGGGGGGGCCTCCGCTGAGCAGTTCTTC CASRRRTSGGASAEQFF
TRBJ2-3 NA TRBV6-4 NA TGTGCCAGCAGCCAGAATGGGGGCGACGATACGCAGTATTTT CASSQNGGDDTQYF